One and the same sample provided the 21 T cell receptor beta chains below, sequenced in a study of blood T cell repertoires in COVID-19. Libraries were prepared by immunoSEQ multiplex PCR; TCRdb keeps only in-frame clonotypes and omits some of them. Seen here are approximately 300,000 clones, approximately 87% observed once, and the top ten hold less than 6%. The sample comprised PBMCs or T cells enriched from blood (not recorded which). Receptors were obtained from a woman aged 25 to 39 who had recovered from COVID-19.

This chain uses TRBV12-3 or TRBV12-4 with TRBJ1-2; TRBD1 aligns across 8 bases. The CDR3 loop spans 13 amino acids. Losses at the gene ends were 7 bases for V and 2 bases for J; bases not matched to a gene: 3. The CDR3 reads CASKRTGNYGYTF. In nucleotides, the CDR3 is TGTGCCAGCAAAAGGACAGGGAACTATGGCTACACCTTC.

The genes are TRBV29-1 and TRBJ1-2; D is ambiguous. Trimming removed 4 bases at V and 11 bases at J, with 14 bases between. Germline V gives CDR1 SQVTM, CDR2 ANQGSEA. The CDR3 length is 11 residues. CDR3 sequence reads: CSVGAGSRYTF. CDR3 DNA: TGCAGCGTTGGAGCGGGTAGTCGGTACACCTTC.

Only one count was recorded for this clone. The CDR3 DNA reads TGTGCCAGCAGCCAAGTTAGCTCCGAGCAGTACTTC. Translated, it gives CASSQVSSEQYF. The V gene is TRBV3-1 (or the pseudogene TRBV3-2), the J gene TRBJ2-7; D unclear. The V end lost 1 base, the J end lost 6 bases, and 7 bases lay between the germline ends. The germline gives CDR1 LGHDT, CDR2 YNNKEL (reference sequence). CDR3 length: 12 amino acids.

This clone was counted a few times. The chain recombines TRBV2 with TRBJ1-6; possible D gene TRBD1, 5 bases. V lost 4 bases and J 9 bases, leaving 28 bases between the germline ends. The CDR3 extends over 19 amino acids. Per germline, CDR1 SNHLY and CDR2 FYNNEI. In nucleotides, the CDR3 is TGTGCCAGCAGTGGCCCCTCCGACAGTTTCCCTTCCCTTTCTTCACCCCTCCACTTT. Its translation: CASSGPSDSFPSLSSPLHF.

The chain's CDR3 is CASSQEVNERGVDEQFF. In DNA form, the CDR3 reads TGTGCCAGCAGCCAAGAGGTAAACGAGCGGGGGGTCGATGAGCAGTTCTTC. The gene calls are TRBV3-1 (or the pseudogene TRBV3-2) and TRBJ2-1; 9 nucleotides line up with TRBD2. CDR1 is LGHDT and CDR2 is YNNKEL in the germline V gene (reference sequence). The J segment lost 8 bases and the V segment lost 0 bases, leaving 11 bases of the junction unmatched. The CDR3 runs 17 residues.

This chain joins TRBV29-1 and TRBJ1-6; possibly TRBD1 for D (5 bases). Trimming stripped 6 bases from V and 4 bases from J, with 16 bases between. The CDR3 extends over 15 amino acids. From germline, CDR1 is SQVTM and CDR2 ANQGSEA. The CDR3 is CSVILTGGYNSPLHF. The CDR3 region has the DNA TGCAGCGTGATACTGACGGGGGGATATAATTCACCCCTCCACTTT. Full variable domain (remainder filled in from reference TRBV29-1 and TRBJ1-6): SAVISQKPSRDICQRGTSLTIQCQVDSQVTMMFWYRQQPGQSLTLIATANQGSEATYESGFVIDKFPISRPNLTFSTLTVSNMSPEDSSIYLCSVILTGGYNSPLHFGNGTRLTVT.

The gene calls are TRBV27 and TRBJ2-5; TRBD1 aligns across 8 bases. This CDR3 comprises 20 residues. Trimming took 0 bases from V and 2 from J; bases not matched to a gene: 17. The V gene's germline CDR1 is MNHEY and CDR2 SMNVEV (reference sequence). The CDR3: CASSLSPNTAGTGPQETQYF. The CDR3 bases are TGTGCCAGCAGTTTATCTCCCAACACCGCTGGGACAGGCCCGCAAGAGACCCAGTACTTC.

This sequence joins TRBV5-8 and TRBJ1-1; D gene ambiguous. CDR1 and CDR2 from the germline V gene are SGHTS and YDEGEE. The V end was cut by 3 bases, the J end by 2 bases, with 8 bases between. This CDR3 region has 13 residues. The CDR3 is CASSSSPNTEAFF. The CDR3 coding sequence is TGTGCCAGCAGCTCCTCCCCTAACACTGAAGCTTTCTTT.

CDR3: CASSSGGRPLSNQPQHF. The CDR3 DNA sequence: TGTGCCAGCAGTTCCGGGGGGCGCCCGCTTAGCAATCAGCCCCAGCATTTT. V usage is TRBV6-2 or TRBV6-3 and J usage is TRBJ1-5; possible D gene TRBD1, 6 bases. This CDR3 region has 17 residues. CDR1 and CDR2 from the germline V gene are MNHEY and SVGEGT. Trimming shortened V by 4 bases and J by 0 bases, and 16 bases separated the two germline ends.

The chain has TRBV2 and TRBJ2-5, with 8 positions matching TRBD1. Looked up from germline, CDR1 is SNHLY and CDR2 is FYNNEI. Unmatched junction bases numbered 3, after V lost 4 bases and J lost 2 bases. The CDR3 runs to 14 residues. CDR3 in DNA: TGTGCCAGCAGTGTAAGGACAGGGCAAGAGACCCAGTACTTC. It yields the protein CASSVRTGQETQYF.

V is TRBV27 and J is TRBJ1-1; 7 positions match TRBD1. This CDR3 comprises 15 residues. V shed 0 bases and J 4 bases; nucleotides not matched to a gene: 5. Per the germline V gene, CDR1 is MNHEY and CDR2 is SMNVEV (reference sequence). CDR3 bases: TGTGCCAGCAGTTTATCCCAATCAGGGGGCACTGAAGCTTTCTTT. It yields the protein CASSLSQSGGTEAFF.

V gene TRBV2 combines with J gene TRBJ1-6, with D possibly being TRBD1 (6 bases). CDR3 length: 15 amino acids. The germline V and J ends were trimmed by 4 bases and 3 bases, with 10 bases remaining between them. The germline gives CDR1 SNHLY, CDR2 FYNNEI. The CDR3 DNA reads TGTGCCAGCAGTGTCTCAGGGGACTATAATTCACCCCTCCACTTT. Its translation: CASSVSGDYNSPLHF.

The chain links TRBV28 to TRBJ1-6, with 8 bases aligning to TRBD1. CDR3 length: 17 residues. V was pared by 5 bases and J by 5 bases, with 11 bases of the junction left unmatched. Germline lookup yields CDR1 MDHEN and CDR2 SYDVKM. CDR3 sequence: CASSLPTGVVDNSPLHF. The CDR3 DNA is TGTGCCAGCAGTCTCCCGACAGGGGTGGTTGATAATTCACCCCTCCACTTT.

The chain uses TRBV4-1 and TRBJ1-5; TRBD1 matches 7 bases. The CDR3 is 17 amino acids. Unmatched junction bases numbered 11, after V lost 0 bases and J lost 6 bases. CDR1 is MGHRA and CDR2 is YSYEKL in the germline V gene. The CDR3 loop reads CASSQDPPRGSGQPQHF. For the CDR3, the DNA is TGCGCCAGCAGCCAAGATCCCCCCAGGGGGTCCGGTCAGCCCCAGCATTTT.

This chain links TRBV6-5 with TRBJ1-5; no clear D. Germline lookup yields CDR1 MNHEY and CDR2 SVGAGI. This CDR3 spans 14 amino acids. Between the trimmed V and J ends, which lost 6 bases and 0 bases, there was a span of 9 bases. As DNA, the CDR3 is TGTGCCAGCAGCGAGACACATAGCAATCAGCCCCAGCATTTT. Amino acids: CASSETHSNQPQHF.

This chain joins TRBV7-2 and TRBJ1-3; no reliable D call. The CDR3 has 14 amino acids. V was pared by 4 bases and J by 4 bases, with 11 bases between. Germline lookup yields CDR1 SGHTA and CDR2 FQGNSA. The CDR3 DNA reads as TGTGCCAGCAGCTCAGACTCCGTCGGAAACACCATATATTTT. This gives the protein CASSSDSVGNTIYF.

J is TRBJ1-1 and V is TRBV5-1; D is uncertain. The CDR3 consists of 14 residues. Trimming removed 4 bases from V and 0 bases from J, with 10 bases in between. Germline CDR1 reads SGHRS; CDR2 reads YFSETQ. The CDR3 reads CASSLGPMNTEAFF. CDR3 nucleotides: TGCGCCAGCAGCCTTGGCCCGATGAACACTGAAGCTTTCTTT.

The CDR3 coding sequence is TGCGCCAGCAGCTTAACCGGGGGACGAGGGTATGGCTACACCTTC. The encoded protein is CASSLTGGRGYGYTF. The chain joins TRBV5-1 to TRBJ1-2, with a tentative D call TRBD1 (5 bases). V was shortened by 2 bases and J by 5 bases, with 16 bases between the two germline ends. The CDR3 consists of 15 residues. Germline CDR1 SGHRS, CDR2 YFSETQ.

The V gene is TRBV18, the J gene TRBJ1-5, with 10 bases identical to TRBD1. The length of the CDR3 is 15 residues. After removal of 6 bases from V and 4 bases from J, the junction contained 6 bases not matched to a gene. From germline, CDR1 is KGHSH and CDR2 LQKENI. This chain's CDR3 is CASSWTGGQNQPQHF. The CDR3 DNA reads as TGTGCCAGCTCCTGGACAGGGGGACAAAATCAGCCCCAGCATTTT.

V usage is TRBV5-4 and J usage is TRBJ2-7, with D possibly TRBD2 on 7 matching bases. The germline V gene has CDR1 SGHNT and CDR2 YYREEE (reference sequence). Trimming took 4 bases from V and 5 from J, leaving 19 bases between them. The CDR3 is 15 residues long. The CDR3 nucleotides are TGTGCCAGCAGCACCGGGGGGCAGGCACACCACGAGCAGTACTTC. It yields the protein CASSTGGQAHHEQYF.

The V gene is TRBV3-1 (or the pseudogene TRBV3-2), the J gene TRBJ1-4; D may be TRBD1 (5 bases). Looked up from germline, CDR1 is LGHDT and CDR2 is YNNKEL (reference sequence). This CDR3 comprises 15 residues. Between the trimmed V and J ends, which lost 1 base and 8 bases, there was a span of 14 bases. CDR3 residues: CASSQVWGFGEKLFF. CDR3 DNA sequence: TGTGCCAGCAGCCAAGTGTGGGGCTTTGGGGAAAAACTGTTTTTT.